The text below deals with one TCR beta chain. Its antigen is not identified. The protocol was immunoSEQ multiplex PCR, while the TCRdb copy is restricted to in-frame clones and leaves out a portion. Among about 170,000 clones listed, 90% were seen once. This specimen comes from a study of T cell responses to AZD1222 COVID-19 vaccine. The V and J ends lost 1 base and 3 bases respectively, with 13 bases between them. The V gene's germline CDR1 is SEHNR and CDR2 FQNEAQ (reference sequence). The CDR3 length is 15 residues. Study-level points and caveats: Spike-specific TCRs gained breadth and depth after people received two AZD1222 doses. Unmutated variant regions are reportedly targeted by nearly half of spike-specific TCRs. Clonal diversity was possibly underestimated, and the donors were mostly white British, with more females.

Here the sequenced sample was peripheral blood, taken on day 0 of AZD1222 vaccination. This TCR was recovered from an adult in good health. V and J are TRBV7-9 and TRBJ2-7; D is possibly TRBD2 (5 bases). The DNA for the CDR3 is TGTGCCAGCAGCTTAGGGGGAGCAGTTAGCTACGAGCAGTACTTC. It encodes CASSLGGAVSYEQYF.